A selection of T cell receptor beta chains follows, all from one sample in a study of CD4 T cells in relation to SARS-CoV-2 and coronaviruses. Profiling relied on immunoSEQ multiplex PCR, and the TCRdb table lists in-frame clones only, not all of them. The table has just under 20,000 clones, 74% seen once. Their recognized antigens are unknown. Material: CD4+ T cells from PBMCs, cultured in vitro. The receptors stem from a human donor in good health. The CDR3 runs from the conserved cysteine through the conserved F or W. The D gene is left open where the match is weak. Part of the rows lack a size; the others show once, few, many or a class for expanded clones.

J	size	D	V	CDR3
TRBJ2-2	NA	NA	TRBV21-1	CATPGQGVTGELFF
TRBJ1-5	NA	NA	TRBV2	CASRGHNSNQPQHF
TRBJ2-7	NA	TRBD2	TRBV7-2	CASSNGGYGYEQYF
TRBJ1-2	NA	NA	TRBV5-6	CASSLVGRQGYTF
TRBJ1-2	NA	NA	TRBV6-5	CASYDTDGPSAGYTF
TRBJ1-6	NA	NA	TRBV3-1/TRBV3-2	CASSQTGDSYNSPLHF
TRBJ2-1	once	TRBD2	TRBV29-1	CSVKIGTSGYNEQFF
TRBJ2-5	NA	NA	TRBV18	CASSGARGAQETQYF
TRBJ1-4	NA	NA	TRBV27	CASSLGGQGYEKLFF
TRBJ1-1	few	TRBD1	TRBV2	CASNDRATEAFF
TRBJ2-3	few	NA	TRBV5-4	CASSSSPTDTQYF
TRBJ1-1	NA	NA	TRBV9	CASSVGDTNTEAFF
TRBJ2-7	once	TRBD2	TRBV2	CASSALVGGDYEQYF
TRBJ2-4	NA	TRBD2	TRBV27	CASSWAGGLRGAKNIQYF
TRBJ2-7	once	NA	TRBV5-1	CASSLAEGAPHEQYF
TRBJ2-3	NA	NA	TRBV18	CASSPYTDTQYF
TRBJ1-6	NA	NA	TRBV3-1/TRBV3-2	CASSQEDRDNSPLHF
TRBJ1-2	NA	NA	TRBV30	CACPGPAGYGYTF
TRBJ2-3	NA	NA	TRBV3-1/TRBV3-2	CASSQEWGAGDTQYF
TRBJ1-2	once	NA	TRBV6-2/TRBV6-3	CASSSGGPSGYTF
TRBJ2-6	NA	NA	TRBV5-1	CASSLALRGAGANVLTF
TRBJ2-1	NA	NA	TRBV3-1/TRBV3-2	CASSSRGDYNEQFF
TRBJ1-3	NA	NA	TRBV29-1	CSVEAPNSGNTIYF
TRBJ1-3	NA	NA	TRBV9	CASSQTPGNTIYF
TRBJ1-4	once	NA	TRBV18	CASSLETGVQEKLFF
TRBJ2-3	NA	NA	TRBV5-6	CASSTGHTDTQYF
TRBJ1-4	few	NA	TRBV4-1	CASSHSRLGGEKLFF
TRBJ1-1	once	NA	TRBV6-5	CASSYVRGNTEAFF
TRBJ2-2	NA	NA	TRBV11-3	CASSFRGEVTGELFF
TRBJ1-6	NA	TRBD1	TRBV6-2/TRBV6-3	CASSQGTGRSPLHF
TRBJ1-5	NA	NA	TRBV7-2	CASSLAGGYSNQPQHF
TRBJ2-1	NA	NA	TRBV3-1/TRBV3-2	CASSQDYGSNNEQFF
TRBJ1-2	NA	TRBD1	TRBV7-9	CASSLGDRDSTF
TRBJ2-2	NA	NA	TRBV5-1	CASSLVSGMGTGELFF
TRBJ1-1	NA	NA	TRBV5-8	CASSTRVRNTEAFF
TRBJ1-1	NA	NA	TRBV7-2	CASSLIDSSTEAFF
TRBJ2-3	NA	TRBD2	TRBV5-1	CASSEGTSGFTDTQYF
TRBJ2-3	few	TRBD2	TRBV5-1	CASSLGVAGGTSDTQYF
TRBJ1-4	NA	NA	TRBV5-4	CASSVDRSTNEKLFF
TRBJ1-2	NA	NA	TRBV3-1/TRBV3-2	CASSHLTNNYGYTF
TRBJ1-2	few	TRBD1	TRBV5-4	CASSATGGAQGYTF
TRBJ1-2	NA	TRBD1	TRBV5-4	CASSLDRGIGGNYGYTF
TRBJ1-4	NA	NA	TRBV6-2/TRBV6-3	CASSTSINPTNEKLFF